The present entry profiles one T cell receptor (beta chain) with its context. This entry comes from a study of shared clonotypes between healthy human individuals. Around 86 million PBMCs went into genomic DNA for unsorted samples. Authors' methods: With immunoSEQ giving junction-only sequences and no quality scores, filtering differed. TCRdb keeps only in-frame clones here, not all; method: immunoSEQ multiplex PCR. For V, J and clone size, that table is used; D and trimming come from the DNA. This sample has 400,000 to 600,000 clones, with around 79% found just once. Looked up from germline, CDR1 is MDHEN and CDR2 is SYDVKM. V lost 6 bases, J lost 3 bases, and 4 bases stayed unmatched. CDR3 length: 14 residues.

This clonotype was obtained from a woman between 35 and 50 years old in good health. Some clones in this sample may be carry-over from other donors' samples. The sequencing sample was made of PBMCs. The chain combines TRBV28 with TRBJ1-5; 8 bases map to TRBD1. The CDR3 coding sequence is TGTGCCAGCAGCGGACAGGGCCACAATCAGCCCCAGCATTTT. Its protein product is CASSGQGHNQPQHF.